The 16 T cell receptor beta chains below come from one sample, sequenced in a study of blood T cell repertoires in COVID-19. Here immunoSEQ multiplex PCR was the method, and the copy in TCRdb shows in-frame clones only, minus some. The profile shows roughly 310,000 clones, 89% of them singletons. The sequenced sample was PBMCs or T cells enriched from blood (not recorded which). The receptors stem from a woman aged 40 to 49 who had recovered from COVID-19.

Comments on this clone: The junction shows a germline mismatch at one end, possibly a read error. The CDR3: CASSKVWGSVGTF. The CDR3 coding sequence is TGCGCCAGCAGTAAAGTCTGGGGCTCGGTAGGGACTTTC. The gene calls are TRBV4-3 and TRBJ2-7; possible D gene TRBD2, 6 bases. CDR3 length: 13 amino acids. Germline values: CDR1 LGHNA, CDR2 YSLEER.

The chain links TRBV24-1 to TRBJ2-3; 8 bases are shared with TRBD2. Losses at the gene ends were 4 bases for V and 3 bases for J; bases not matched to a gene: 11. This CDR3 has 17 amino acids. Germline CDR1 KGHDR, CDR2 SFDVKD. The CDR3 spells CATSDPRGGPWTDTQYF. Here the CDR3 DNA reads TGTGCCACCAGTGACCCGCGCGGGGGGCCTTGGACAGATACGCAGTATTTT.

V is TRBV10-3 and J is TRBJ2-3, with TRBD1 matching 7 bases. Germline CDR1 and CDR2: ENHRY and SYGVKD. The V and J ends lost 10 bases and 6 bases, in that order; junction bases with no gene match: 10. The CDR3 length is 13 residues. DNA of the CDR3: TGTGCCACAAACAGGGGTGCGATGGATACGCAGTATTTT. Translation gives CATNRGAMDTQYF.

CDR3 region: CASSQGGGGYNEQFF. CDR3 coding DNA: TGCGCCAGCAGCCAAGGAGGCGGGGGTTACAATGAGCAGTTCTTC. J is TRBJ2-1 and V is TRBV4-3; 7 bases are shared with TRBD2. Looked up from germline, CDR1 is LGHNA and CDR2 is YSLEER. Trimming took 1 base from V and 4 from J; bases not matched to a gene: 4. The CDR3 is made up of 15 amino acids.

The chain uses TRBV7-2 and TRBJ1-1, with 7 bases aligning to TRBD1. Germline V gene data show CDR1 as SGHTA and CDR2 as FQGNSA. J lost 4 bases, V lost 4 bases, and 9 bases had no gene match. This CDR3 region has 15 residues. CDR3 sequence reads: CASSYVTGVSTEAFF. The CDR3 bases are TGTGCCAGCAGCTACGTAACAGGGGTTAGCACTGAAGCTTTCTTT.

CDR3: CASSPDRDRVITFF. The CDR3, as DNA: TGTGCCAGCAGCCCAGACCGGGACAGGGTCATTACTTTCTTT. The V call is TRBV27, the J call TRBJ1-1; 9 nucleotides match TRBD1. This CDR3 has 14 amino acids. Per germline, CDR1 MNHEY and CDR2 SMNVEV (reference sequence). The trim removed 6 bases at V and 12 bases at J, leaving 14 bases unmatched.

The chain carries TRBV3-1 (or the pseudogene TRBV3-2) and TRBJ2-5; 10 bases are a match to TRBD2. The CDR3 has 17 amino acids. V was pared by 5 bases and J by 1 base, with 10 bases of the junction left unmatched. The germline V gene encodes CDR1 LGHDT and CDR2 YNNKEL (reference sequence). The CDR3 sequence is CASSSSEVAGGQETQYF. The DNA for the CDR3 is TGTGCCAGCAGCTCATCCGAAGTAGCGGGAGGCCAAGAGACCCAGTACTTC.

This clone was counted a few times. This sample includes further DNA sequences coding for the same CDR3. J is TRBJ1-1 and V is TRBV3-1 (or the pseudogene TRBV3-2); a weak D match, TRBD1 (6 bases). CDR3 length: 13 residues. Per the germline V gene, CDR1 is LGHDT and CDR2 is YNNKEL (reference sequence). Trimming removed 5 bases from V and 2 bases from J, with 9 bases in between. CDR3 sequence (DNA): TGTGCCAGCAGCAGGACAGTCAACACTGAAGCTTTCTTT. The encoded protein is CASSRTVNTEAFF.

The CDR3 coding sequence is TGCGCCAGCAGCTTGGCCTCCCTGACAGGGTACACTGAAGCTTTCTTT. Its protein product is CASSLASLTGYTEAFF. The V gene is TRBV5-1, the J gene TRBJ1-1; TRBD1 matches at 7 bases. J was trimmed by 3 bases and V by 0 bases; bases with no gene match: 8. Germline V gene lookup returns CDR1 SGHRS and CDR2 YFSETQ. This CDR3 is 16 amino acids long. Full variable domain (remainder filled in from reference TRBV5-1 and TRBJ1-1): KAGVTQTPRYLIKTRGQQVTLSCSPISGHRSVSWYQQTPGQGLQFLFEYFSETQRNKGNFPGRFSGRQFSNSRSEMNVSTLELGDSALYLCASSLASLTGYTEAFFGQGTRLTVV.

In its sample, this clone was seen once. The same CDR3 arises from other DNA sequences in this sample as well. V is TRBV27 and J is TRBJ1-1; the D gene is possibly TRBD1 (6 bases). Germline V gene data show CDR1 as MNHEY and CDR2 as SMNVEV (reference sequence). Trimming removed 3 bases at V and 1 base at J, with 9 bases between. The CDR3 spans 14 residues. CDR3 loop: CASSFRGTNTEAFF. The CDR3 DNA reads TGTGCCAGCAGTTTCAGGGGTACGAACACTGAAGCTTTCTTT.

About this clone: Other DNA sequences from this sample encode an identical CDR3 as well. The rearrangement joins TRBV7-9 to TRBJ2-5; no firm D call. CDR1 and CDR2 (germline): SEHNR, FQNEAQ (reference sequence). V dropped 2 bases and J dropped 0 bases, with 7 bases sitting between them. The CDR3 runs 14 residues. This CDR3 reads CASSLTGYQETQYF. The CDR3 nucleotides read TGTGCCAGCAGCTTAACCGGGTACCAAGAGACCCAGTACTTC. The variable domain in full, completed from reference TRBV7-9 and TRBJ2-5, reads DTGVSQNPRHKITKRGQNVTFRCDPISEHNRLYWYRQTLGQGPEFLTYFQNEAQLEKSRLLSDRFSAERPKGSFSTLEIQRTEQGDSAMYLCASSLTGYQETQYFGPGTRLLVL.

The chain carries TRBV19 and TRBJ2-1, with 9 bases matching TRBD2. This CDR3 comprises 14 residues. J gave up 5 bases and V 7 bases, and 6 bases lay outside the gene matches. The germline gives CDR1 LNHDA, CDR2 SQIVND (reference sequence). The CDR3 coding sequence is TGTGCCAGTAATAGCGGGAGTTTGGACAATGAGCAGTTCTTC. Amino acids: CASNSGSLDNEQFF.

V gene TRBV28 combines with J gene TRBJ1-1; tentatively, D is TRBD1 (6 bases). V lost 4 bases and J lost 4, with 13 bases in between. CDR1 is MDHEN and CDR2 is SYDVKM in the germline V gene. The CDR3 runs to 14 residues. The CDR3 DNA is TGTGCCAGCAGTTCGACAGGTAGGATCACTGAAGCTTTCTTT. Residues: CASSSTGRITEAFF. Using reference TRBV28 and TRBJ1-1 for the parts outside the CDR3, the full variable domain is DVKVTQSSRYLVKRTGEKVFLECVQDMDHENMFWYRQDPGLGLRLIYFSYDVKMKEKGDIPEGYSVSREKKERFSLILESASTNQTSMYLCASSSTGRITEAFFGQGTRLTVV.

The chain combines TRBV19 with TRBJ2-1; possible D gene TRBD2, 5 bases. Germline V gene data show CDR1 as LNHDA and CDR2 as SQIVND (reference sequence). Deletions cut 6 bases from V and 4 bases from J, with 16 bases between. This CDR3 spans 15 amino acids. The DNA for the CDR3 is TGTGCCAGTAGCCTCGGGGTAGCCAGGTACAATGAGCAGTTCTTC. As protein: CASSLGVARYNEQFF.

This chain connects TRBV19 to TRBJ2-3; TRBD2 agrees at 10 bases. Germline CDR1 reads LNHDA; CDR2 reads SQIVND (reference sequence). J lost 4 bases, V lost 3 bases, and 7 bases had no gene match. The CDR3 extends over 16 amino acids. This chain's CDR3 is CASSIGAAGGADTQYF. As DNA, the CDR3 is TGTGCCAGTAGTATCGGAGCAGCGGGAGGGGCAGATACGCAGTATTTT.

The rearrangement links TRBV3-1 (or the pseudogene TRBV3-2) to TRBJ2-2, with D unresolved. Germline assignment: CDR1 LGHDT and CDR2 YNNKEL (reference sequence). CDR3 length: 12 amino acids. V was pared by 4 bases and J by 3 bases, with 3 bases between. The CDR3 nucleotides are TGTGCCAGCAGCCTCGACACCGGGGAGCTGTTTTTT. Its protein is CASSLDTGELFF.